The T cell receptor beta chain described here comes from a study of blood T cell repertoires in COVID-19. Across the whole study: From the United States, Italy and Spain came samples of acute and convalescent COVID-19. PBMCs, B-cell-depleted T cells, or T cells were the source of the cDNA or gDNA that made up the material.

Unmatched junction bases numbered 10, after V lost 5 bases and J lost 4 bases. The CDR3 covers 16 residues. Germline CDR1 SGHAT, CDR2 FQNNGV. The authors' processing: From reference gene primer amplification, estimates of nucleated cell counts were derived. The repertoire was sequenced with immunoSEQ multiplex PCR; TCRdb's copy has only in-frame clones and lacks some. The V and J calls and clone size come from that table; D and trimming were worked out from the DNA. The table lists roughly 140,000 clones, roughly four fifths of them singletons, with around 10% in the top ten. This TCR was sampled from a woman older than 75 in a cohort sampled during active or convalescent COVID-19. What was sequenced was peripheral blood. The chain recombines TRBV11-2 with TRBJ2-3; 9 positions agree with TRBD2. CDR3 in amino acids: CASSLSRGGGADTQYF. The CDR3 nucleotides read TGTGCCAGCAGCCTATCTCGCGGGGGGGGCGCAGATACGCAGTATTTT.